A selection of T cell receptor beta chains follows, all from one sample in a study of HIV-infected children after antiretroviral therapy interruption. TCRdb re-analysed the 3' RACE reads in MiXCR, keeping a single row per CDR3 protein. The repertoire holds tens of thousands of distinct CDR3 sequences, with approximately 4.3% as singletons. Sequenced here: CD45RA+ CD4+ T cells from PBMCs, pooled from several time points, sampled from a donor given antiretroviral therapy, either interrupted or continuous. The receptors derive from a pool of human donors with HIV. CDR3s leave out the opening cysteine and the closing phenylalanine or tryptophan. Clone size is shown for a subset of rows, as once, few, many or a class of expanded clone.

clone_size	v_call	j_call	cdr3_aa
few	TRBV20-1	TRBJ1-5	SASTDREGQPQH
many	TRBV20-1	TRBJ1-5	SALPGNQPQH
many	TRBV11-2	TRBJ1-4	ASSPGNPGEKLF
NA	TRBV11-2	TRBJ2-1	ASSSAGGAGFEQF
NA	TRBV12-3/TRBV12-4	TRBJ1-5	ASSFRDRGSSSNQPQH
many	TRBV12-3/TRBV12-4	TRBJ2-7	ASSLMTYEQY
many	TRBV11-2	TRBJ2-7	ASSLNGGASEQY
NA	TRBV28	TRBJ1-5	ASSWPGEGQQPQH
many	TRBV6-6	TRBJ1-6	ASSLQGGADSPLH
few	TRBV12-3/TRBV12-4	TRBJ1-6	ASSPTGANSPLH
many	TRBV12-3/TRBV12-4	TRBJ2-2	ASRPGGNTGELF
few	TRBV5-1	TRBJ2-7	ASSLPTSDRSEQY
once	TRBV9	TRBJ2-7	ASSQGQGLYEQY
many	TRBV30	TRBJ2-5	AWSAGTGPQETQY
many	TRBV2	TRBJ1-1	ASSEVGQYTEAF